The following is a T cell receptor beta chain sequence with its context. Its specificity is not known. The data belong to a study of radiotherapy plus CTLA-4 blockade in lung cancer. Study as a whole: There were objective responses in 18% of patients, and approximately 30% had disease control.

Deletions cut 8 bases from V and 2 bases from J, with 12 bases between. Germline lookup yields CDR1 MNHNS and CDR2 SASEGT. The CDR3 covers 13 residues. Study results and caveats: Blood-borne expansion of tumor-derived TCR clones followed radiotherapy plus ipilimumab.

Profiled with immunoSEQ multiplex PCR; TCRdb holds only in-frame clones, not every one. The repertoire holds just over 60,000 clones, with approximately 80% as singletons. This TCR was sampled from a human donor with non-small cell lung cancer who had a complete response to radiotherapy plus ipilimumab. The V call is TRBV6-1, the J call TRBJ1-1, with a possible D match to TRBD1 (6 bases). The source was peripheral blood, collected from a patient treated with radiotherapy plus ipilimumab. CDR3 sequence (DNA): TGTGCCAGCCGGAGGGGGGAAAACACTGAAGCTTTCTTT. This sequence encodes CASRRGENTEAFF.